The 25 T cell receptor beta chains presented below share a single source sample, sequenced in a study of blood T cells in healthy people across ages. Combining a sample-barcoded 5' primer with a J-beta primer mix, a second PCR ran for 7 to 11 cycles. TCRdb re-called the 5' RACE reads through MiXCR, storing one row per CDR3 protein. Of about 2 million distinct CDR3 sequences listed, about 49% are singletons. Sample: blood. The source is a woman in her thirties or forties in good health.

The chain uses TRBV7-2 and TRBJ2-4; D is perhaps TRBD1 (5 bases). Germline CDR1 SGHTA, CDR2 FQGNSA. CDR3 length equals 17 residues. V gave up 1 base and J gave up 0 bases, with 13 bases separating them. The CDR3 spells CASSLGQPSLAKNIQYF. The CDR3, as DNA: TGTGCCAGCAGCTTAGGACAGCCATCTCTAGCCAAAAACATTCAGTACTTC.

This clonotype was detected a few times. This rearrangement joins TRBV25-1 to TRBJ2-7; perhaps TRBD2 as D (5 bases). Trimming shortened V by 4 bases and J by 6 bases, and 13 bases separated the two germline ends. The CDR3 sequence is 13 residues long. CDR1 is MGHDK, CDR2 SYGVNS, per germline. This CDR3 reads CASSAGGPAEQYF. For the CDR3, the DNA is TGTGCCAGCAGTGCTGGCGGGCCCGCCGAGCAGTACTTC.

On this clonotype itself: One end of the junction is discordant with germline, which a read error may explain. The chain carries TRBV4-1 and TRBJ1-4, with D unresolved. Germline V gives CDR1 MGHRA, CDR2 YSYEKL. This CDR3 has 16 amino acids. The CDR3 is CASSQEVTAWDEELFF. The CDR3 nucleotides are TGCGCCAGCAGCCAAGAAGTAACAGCTTGGGATGAAGAACTGTTTTTT.

This clonotype showed up just a few times. The gene calls are TRBV12-3 or TRBV12-4 and TRBJ1-5, with D unresolved. Trimming pared 4 bases from V and 2 bases from J, leaving 15 bases between. This CDR3 region has 16 residues. The CDR3 region has the DNA TGTGCCAGCAGTTCCCCCCCGGACTTCGGCAATCAGCCCCAGCATTTT. It is translated as CASSSPPDFGNQPQHF.

This rearrangement joins TRBV10-2 to TRBJ1-5; 10 bases line up with TRBD1. CDR1 and CDR2 from the germline V gene are WSHSY and SAAADI. V was clipped by 5 bases and J by 5 bases; unmatched bases: 6. The CDR3 loop spans 15 amino acids. In DNA form, the CDR3 reads TGCGCCAGCAGTTTTGACAGGGGGCGCGATCAGCCCCAGCATTTT. Translating gives CASSFDRGRDQPQHF.

This chain uses TRBV6-2 or TRBV6-3 with TRBJ2-3; D gene ambiguous. Germline loops: CDR1 MNHEY, CDR2 SVGEGT. This CDR3 contains 15 residues. Trimming left V 5 bases short and J 0 bases short, with 12 bases between. The CDR3 nucleotides are TGTGCCAGCAGTGTTTCGAGGACGAGCACAGATACGCAGTATTTT. Encoded protein: CASSVSRTSTDTQYF.

The rearrangement uses TRBV4-3 and TRBJ2-5; D perhaps matches TRBD1 (7 bases). Germline CDR1 LGHNA, CDR2 YSLEER. CDR3 size: 18 residues. Trimming took off 0 bases at V and 11 bases at J, with 28 bases between the two ends. The CDR3 region is CASSQERGRRGLNNEQYF. DNA for the CDR3: TGCGCCAGCAGCCAAGAGAGGGGGCGGCGGGGCCTCAACAATGAGCAGTACTTC.

This clonotype was found a few times. V is TRBV15 and J is TRBJ2-5; TRBD2 matches at 10 bases. Germline values: CDR1 LNHNV, CDR2 YYDKDF (reference sequence). The CDR3 loop spans 16 amino acids. The ends lost 3 bases at V and 1 base at J; junction bases unmatched: 5. CDR3 sequence (DNA): TGTGCCACCAGCAGTTTAGCGGGGGGAACCCAAGAGACCCAGTACTTC. As protein: CATSSLAGGTQETQYF.

The V and J genes are TRBV4-1 and TRBJ2-7; 10 bases match TRBD1. V was pared by 4 bases and J by 1 base, with 7 bases of the junction left unmatched. The V gene's germline CDR1 is MGHRA and CDR2 YSYEKL. This CDR3 comprises 16 residues. CDR3 region: CASSPSGDRGSYEQYF. The CDR3 DNA reads as TGCGCCAGCAGCCCTTCCGGGGACAGGGGATCCTACGAGCAGTACTTC.

The chain carries TRBV27 and TRBJ1-1; 7 bases map to TRBD1. Trimming removed 5 bases from V and 0 bases from J; junction bases left unmatched: 15. This CDR3 region has 18 residues. Germline lookup yields CDR1 MNHEY and CDR2 SMNVEV (reference sequence). DNA of the CDR3: TGTGCCAGCAGTCCATACAGGGGTAAAGGGGCGATGAACACTGAAGCTTTCTTT. It translates to CASSPYRGKGAMNTEAFF.

The J gene is TRBJ1-5, the V gene TRBV20-1; D is ambiguous. The germline gives CDR1 DFQATT, CDR2 SNEGSKA (reference sequence). The CDR3 contains 14 residues. The V end was cut by 3 bases, the J end by 0 bases, with 9 bases between. As DNA, the CDR3 is TGCAGTGCTAGCCGGCGCGATAGCAATCAGCCCCAGCATTTT. The encoded protein is CSASRRDSNQPQHF.

This clonotype was found many times. At one end the junction does not follow the germline gene, possibly because of a read error. The rearrangement uses TRBV7-2 and TRBJ2-7; D not certain. This CDR3 is 12 amino acids long. CDR1 and CDR2 (germline): SGHTA, FQGNSA. CDR3 sequence reads: CASSLVLYEQYF. CDR3 DNA sequence: TGTGCCAGCAGTTTAGTCCTCTACGAGCAGTACTTC. Looking up the rest from reference TRBV7-2 and TRBJ2-7 gives the full variable domain: GAGVSQSPSNKVTEKGKDVELRCDPISGHTALYWYRQSLGQGLEFLIYFQGNSAPDKSGLPSDRFSAERTGGSVSTLTIQRTQQEDSAVYLCASSLVLYEQYFGPGTRLTVT.

The chain uses TRBV6-6 and TRBJ2-7; D is perhaps TRBD2 (5 bases). The V gene lost 10 bases and the J gene lost 0 bases, with 10 bases spanning the gap. Germline CDR1 is MNHNY and CDR2 is SVGAGI (reference sequence). The CDR3 sequence is 12 residues long. CDR3 protein: CATTGSSYEQYF. CDR3 bases: TGTGCCACCACGGGAAGCTCCTACGAGCAGTACTTC.

J is TRBJ2-3 and V is TRBV7-2; unclear D gene. Per germline, CDR1 SGHTA and CDR2 FQGNSA. V lost 1 base and J 7 bases, leaving 15 bases between the germline ends. This CDR3 is 15 amino acids long. CDR3 DNA sequence: TGTGCCAGCAGCTTAGATCGGGCCTCCATGTATACGCAGTATTTT. It specifies CASSLDRASMYTQYF.

The rearrangement joins TRBV4-2 to TRBJ2-7; TRBD2 might be the D (6 bases). Trimming pared 4 bases from V and 5 bases from J, leaving 12 bases between. CDR3 length: 13 amino acids. Germline CDR1 and CDR2: LGHNA and YNFKEQ. The CDR3 region is CASSRGASDEQYF. The CDR3 DNA reads as TGTGCCAGCAGCCGAGGGGCTAGCGACGAGCAGTACTTC.

V is TRBV25-1 and J is TRBJ1-2; D uncertain. Germline CDR1 is MGHDK and CDR2 is SYGVNS. Between the trimmed V and J ends, which lost 0 bases and 10 bases, there was a span of 12 bases. This CDR3 has 13 amino acids. CDR3 residues: CASSEYRTEDYTF. The CDR3 DNA reads TGTGCCAGCAGTGAATACAGGACGGAGGACTACACCTTC.

The genes are TRBV6-6 and TRBJ2-7; D uncertain. The V gene lost 3 bases and the J gene lost 0 bases, with 18 bases spanning the gap. The CDR3 covers 17 residues. Germline V gene data show CDR1 as MNHNY and CDR2 as SVGAGI (reference sequence). The CDR3 sequence: CASSYLPPGPSSYEQYF. CDR3 coding DNA: TGTGCCAGCAGTTATCTCCCGCCGGGCCCAAGCTCCTACGAGCAGTACTTC.

This chain connects TRBV20-1 to TRBJ2-1; D possibly uses TRBD1 or TRBD2 (6 bases each). The CDR3 extends over 13 amino acids. Between the trimmed V and J ends, which lost 1 base and 13 bases, there was a span of 17 bases. Germline V CDR1 and CDR2: DFQATT, SNEGSKA (reference sequence). The CDR3 reads CSARGWGAETQFF. Here the CDR3 DNA reads TGCAGTGCTAGAGGTTGGGGGGCGGAGACCCAGTTCTTC.

There are a few counts of this clonotype. This rearrangement joins TRBV15 to TRBJ2-4; D uncertain. The J call is doubtful: the DNA matches TRBJ2-7 better. The CDR3 covers 14 residues. The germline CDR1 and CDR2 sequences are LNHNV and YYDKDF (reference sequence). CDR3 sequence (DNA): TGTGCCACCAGCTTGAGCCCACAGCTCTACGAGCAGTACTTC. Its translation: CATSLSPQLYEQYF.

This chain uses TRBV14 with TRBJ1-2, with a weak D call TRBD1 (6 bases). The CDR3 extends over 17 amino acids. Trimming removed 2 bases from V and 2 bases from J, with 18 bases in between. Germline V gene sequence: CDR1 SGHDN, CDR2 FVKESK. For the CDR3, the DNA is TGTGCCAGCAGCCAACCTCGTGGGGCAGGGGCGAACTATGGCTACACCTTC. Protein: CASSQPRGAGANYGYTF.

The chain is built from TRBV27 and TRBJ1-2; D uncertain. This CDR3 has 13 amino acids. Germline loops: CDR1 MNHEY, CDR2 SMNVEV (reference sequence). V was trimmed by 4 bases and J by 8 bases, leaving 14 bases between them. The CDR3 sequence: CASSSAGSRGYTF. The CDR3 DNA reads as TGTGCCAGCAGTTCTGCCGGGTCTCGGGGCTACACCTTC.

The rearrangement uses TRBV12-3 or TRBV12-4 and TRBJ1-1, with 12 bases identical to TRBD1. The ends lost 7 bases at V and 5 bases at J; junction bases unmatched: 14. The CDR3 runs to 17 residues. CDR3 amino acids: CASTKGQGAGAWTEAFF. In DNA form, the CDR3 reads TGTGCCAGCACTAAGGGACAGGGGGCGGGGGCTTGGACTGAAGCTTTCTTT.

J is TRBJ2-5 and V is TRBV20-1; TRBD2 matches 12 bases. Germline CDR1 and CDR2: DFQATT and SNEGSKA (reference sequence). The length of the CDR3 is 15 residues. J gave up 4 bases and V 3 bases, and 6 bases lay outside the gene matches. The CDR3 region is CSASRPSGGVETQYF. The CDR3 nucleotides read TGCAGTGCTAGTCGGCCTAGCGGGGGGGTAGAGACCCAGTACTTC.

This clonotype appeared a single time. The CDR3 is CASSERSNEKLFF. For the CDR3, the DNA is TGTGCCAGCAGTGAAAGGAGTAATGAAAAACTGTTTTTT. The V and J genes are TRBV25-1 and TRBJ1-4; no clear D. This CDR3 has 13 amino acids. The germline V gene encodes CDR1 MGHDK and CDR2 SYGVNS. V lost 2 bases and J 4 bases, leaving 5 bases between the germline ends. Variable domain in full (rest from reference TRBV25-1 and TRBJ1-4): EADIYQTPRYLVIGTGKKITLECSQTMGHDKMYWYQQDPGMELHLIHYSYGVNSTEKGDLSSESTVSRIRTEHFPLTLESARPSHTSQYLCASSERSNEKLFFGSGTQLSVL.

The chain employs TRBV27 and TRBJ2-1, with D unresolved. CDR3 length: 14 amino acids. V was pared by 5 bases and J by 10 bases, with 18 bases between. Germline CDR1 MNHEY, CDR2 SMNVEV (reference sequence). The CDR3 region has the DNA TGTGCCAGCAGTCCTCGGGCTGGGCGCCCCGAGCAGTTCTTC. Encoded protein: CASSPRAGRPEQFF.